Listed here are 9 T cell receptor beta chains from one sample, sequenced in a study of blood T cell repertoires in COVID-19. Clones were read by immunoSEQ multiplex PCR, and TCRdb kept only the in-frame ones, dropping some. The data hold under 200,000 clones, with over 65% observed a single time. The sequenced material came from peripheral blood. These receptors were taken from a man between 60 and 75 years old with acute or convalescent COVID-19.

The J gene is TRBJ1-1, the V gene TRBV12-3 or TRBV12-4; D gene ambiguous. The CDR3 length is 12 residues. Trimming pared 1 base from V and 6 bases from J, leaving 6 bases between. The CDR3 bases are TGTGCCAGCAGTTTAGGGGCAGCTGAAGCTTTCTTT. Its protein is CASSLGAAEAFF.

V usage is TRBV4-1 and J usage is TRBJ1-4, with 12 bases fitting TRBD1. Trimming removed 2 bases from V and 8 bases from J; junction bases left unmatched: 3. This CDR3 is 15 amino acids long. Germline assignment: CDR1 MGHRA and CDR2 YSYEKL. The CDR3 DNA sequence: TGCGCCAGCAGCCAACCCGGGACAGGGGGCGAAAAACTGTTTTTT. This gives the protein CASSQPGTGGEKLFF.

This sequence joins TRBV19 and TRBJ1-5, with 8 nucleotides matching TRBD1. The CDR3 runs 16 residues. Germline-derived CDR1 and CDR2 are LNHDA and SQIVND (reference sequence). The V gene end was trimmed by 7 bases and the J gene end by 2 bases; junction bases not matched to a gene: 10. The CDR3 sequence is CASNPRTGFGNQPQHF. DNA of the CDR3: TGTGCCAGTAACCCCAGGACAGGGTTTGGCAATCAGCCCCAGCATTTT.

The chain combines TRBV19 with TRBJ1-1, with D hard to call. Trimming left V 0 bases short and J 1 base short, with 9 bases between. In germline, CDR1 is LNHDA, CDR2 SQIVND (reference sequence). CDR3 size: 15 residues. CDR3 DNA: TGTGCCAGTAGTATAGATCTTGGGCCGAACACTGAAGCTTTCTTT. Its translation: CASSIDLGPNTEAFF.

This chain joins TRBV6-5 and TRBJ1-2; possibly TRBD1 for D (6 bases). There are 12 residues in the CDR3. CDR1 MNHEY and CDR2 SVGAGI come from the germline V gene. Trimming took 6 bases from V and 7 from J, leaving 12 bases between them. The DNA for the CDR3 is TGTGCCAGCAGCACAGGGAATAGTGGCTACACCTTC. Amino acid sequence: CASSTGNSGYTF.

This chain connects TRBV4-2 to TRBJ1-1; no firm D call. The CDR3 is 17 amino acids. Germline V gene sequence: CDR1 LGHNA, CDR2 YNFKEQ. The ends were cut back, 0 bases at V and 1 base at J, with 15 bases in the middle. CDR3 DNA: TGTGCCAGCAGCCAAGATCCAGGCCCTATGGGGAACACTGAAGCTTTCTTT. This gives the protein CASSQDPGPMGNTEAFF.

This rearrangement joins TRBV4-3 to TRBJ2-5; 7 nucleotides match TRBD2. V was clipped by 0 bases and J by 5 bases; unmatched bases: 6. The CDR3 sequence is 15 residues long. Germline V lookup: CDR1 LGHNA, CDR2 YSLEER. CDR3 in amino acids: CASSQDRWGGETQYF. CDR3 coding DNA: TGCGCCAGCAGCCAAGATCGGTGGGGGGGGGAGACCCAGTACTTC.

The chain is built from TRBV7-8 and TRBJ1-1; D unresolved. Germline V CDR1 and CDR2: SGHVS, FQNEAQ. Trimming pared 1 base from V and 4 bases from J, leaving 22 bases between. The CDR3 consists of 18 residues. The CDR3 coding sequence is TGTGCCAGCAGCTTAGGAGCTAGCACCCCAGAAAGGATCACTGAAGCTTTCTTT. This encodes CASSLGASTPERITEAFF.

CDR3: CASSSGTYTEAFF. DNA of the CDR3: TGTGCCAGCAGTTCTGGGACATACACTGAAGCTTTCTTT. The chain recombines TRBV6-5 with TRBJ1-1, with D possibly TRBD1 on 6 matching bases. This CDR3 has 13 amino acids. Trimming removed 4 bases from V and 3 bases from J, with 9 bases in between. Germline V gives CDR1 MNHEY, CDR2 SVGAGI.